The 23 T cell receptor beta chains below were found in one sample sequenced in a study of molecular identifiers for immune sequencing clone quantification. One entry per CDR3 protein results from TCRdb running MiXCR on the PCR reads. The repertoire holds about 89,000 distinct CDR3 sequences, with roughly 19% as singletons. Sequenced sample: naive CD8+ T cells from blood, with Jurkat cell RNA spiked in. Subset described: FACS-sorted CD8+CD4-CCR7+CD45RA+ naive T cells. The receptor set was obtained from a human donor in good health. Some libraries in this study had Jurkat cell RNA spiked in.

On this clonotype: Just one base apart from a much larger clone, this may be a read error. The chain links TRBV30 to TRBJ2-7; perhaps TRBD2 as D (5 bases). CDR1 is GTSNPN, CDR2 SVGIG, per germline (reference sequence). This CDR3 spans 14 amino acids. The CDR3 sequence: CAGSPYGSGDEQYF. DNA for the CDR3: TGTGCCGGGAGTCCCTACGGGTCCGGTGACGAGCAGTACTTC. The full variable domain, in which reference TRBV30 and TRBJ2-7 provide the parts outside the CDR3, is SQTIHQWPATLVQPVGSPLSLECTVEGTSNPNLYWYRQAAGRGLQLLFYSVGIGQISSEVPQNLSASRPQDRQFILSSKKLLLSDSGFYLCAGSPYGSGDEQYFGPGTRLTVT.

In its sample, this clonotype was seen many times. The chain carries TRBV12-3 or TRBV12-4 and TRBJ2-5; 14 bases fit TRBD2. V lost 5 bases to trimming and J lost 5 bases; unmatched junction nucleotides: 7. CDR3 size: 16 residues. The CDR3 DNA reads as TGTGCCAGCAGTATTTGGACTAGCGGGAGGCATGAGACCCAGTACTTC. Translation: CASSIWTSGRHETQYF.

This clonotype was observed at least ten times. The chain employs TRBV27 and TRBJ2-3; D uncertain. In germline, CDR1 is MNHEY, CDR2 SMNVEV (reference sequence). The CDR3 sequence is 16 residues long. V lost 5 bases, J lost 0 bases, and 15 bases lay in between. CDR3 sequence reads: CASSMGAEISTDTQYF. As DNA, the CDR3 is TGTGCCAGCAGTATGGGTGCGGAGATTAGCACAGATACGCAGTATTTT.

This clonotype occurred many times. V is TRBV7-3 and J is TRBJ2-1; the D is unclear. The V gene lost 3 bases and the J gene lost 7 bases, with 10 bases spanning the gap. This CDR3 has 13 residues. Germline CDR1 reads SGHTA; CDR2 reads FQGTGA. This CDR3 is CASSLTTGNEQFF. The CDR3, as DNA: TGTGCCAGCAGCTTGACGACCGGGAATGAGCAGTTCTTC.

This clonotype was picked up many times. This chain uses TRBV14 with TRBJ1-5, with 7 bases matching TRBD1. Trimming at V came to 4 bases and at J to 6 bases, leaving 6 bases not matched to a gene. CDR1 SGHDN and CDR2 FVKESK come from the germline V gene. This CDR3 spans 14 amino acids. CDR3 bases: TGTGCCAGCAGCCTGGGACAGATCTCTCAGCCCCAGCATTTT. This sequence encodes CASSLGQISQPQHF.

This clonotype was detected ten times or more. This CDR3 reads CASRESPGLEAYEQYF. CDR3 sequence (DNA): TGTGCCAGCAGGGAAAGCCCGGGACTAGAGGCTTACGAGCAGTACTTC. The rearrangement links TRBV2 to TRBJ2-7; 8 nucleotides agree with TRBD2. The J segment lost 4 bases and the V segment lost 6 bases, leaving 14 bases of the junction unmatched. This CDR3 has 16 amino acids. Germline V gives CDR1 SNHLY, CDR2 FYNNEI.

Only a few counts were recorded for this clonotype. The chain uses TRBV19 and TRBJ2-7; D might be TRBD2 (5 bases). This CDR3 contains 14 residues. Germline values: CDR1 LNHDA, CDR2 SQIVND (reference sequence). Trimming took 4 bases from V and 5 from J, leaving 15 bases between them. The DNA of the CDR3 is TGTGCCAGTAGTACAGGTAATTGGCGGGACGAGCAGTACTTC. It is translated as CASSTGNWRDEQYF.

A note on this clonotype: A much more abundant neighbour one base away suggests this may be a read error. V gene TRBV6-2 or TRBV6-3 combines with J gene TRBJ2-1; maybe TRBD2 (6 bases). CDR1 and CDR2 (germline): MNHEY, SVGEGT. Deletions cut 0 bases from V and 10 bases from J, with 19 bases between. The CDR3 is 16 residues long. The CDR3 is CASSYSSGHTAEEQFF. CDR3 DNA: TGTGCCAGCAGTTACTCTAGCGGCCATACCGCCGAGGAGCAGTTCTTC.

This clonotype has at least ten counts. J is TRBJ2-7 and V is TRBV13, with TRBD2 matching over 7 bases. This CDR3 is built from 14 residues. Per the germline V gene, CDR1 is PRHDT and CDR2 is FYEKMQ (reference sequence). After removal of 5 bases from V and 7 bases from J, the junction contained 11 bases not matched to a gene. The CDR3 DNA sequence: TGTGCCAGCAGCCCCGGACTAGGCGGAATGGAGCAGTACTTC. Translated, it gives CASSPGLGGMEQYF.

This clonotype occurred many times. This chain uses TRBV6-6 with TRBJ2-3; 16 bases are a match to TRBD2. CDR1 MNHNY and CDR2 SVGAGI come from the germline V gene (reference sequence). Losses at the gene ends were 5 bases for V and 4 bases for J; bases not matched to a gene: 9. The CDR3 is 18 residues long. As DNA, the CDR3 is TGTGCCAGCAGTCTCACCGGGACTAGCGGGGGGGTGTCAGATACGCAGTATTTT. Amino acid sequence: CASSLTGTSGGVSDTQYF.

This clonotype was seen many times. V usage is TRBV28 and J usage is TRBJ1-5; 7 bases are shared with TRBD1. Looked up from germline, CDR1 is MDHEN and CDR2 is SYDVKM. The V gene end was trimmed by 1 base and the J gene end by 6 bases; junction bases not matched to a gene: 9. The CDR3 contains 16 residues. The CDR3 protein is CASSLFTGAGGQPQHF. The DNA of the CDR3 is TGTGCCAGCAGTTTATTTACAGGGGCGGGGGGTCAGCCCCAGCATTTT.

Ten or more counts support this clonotype. CDR3: CASSLETGGLGTEAFF. The CDR3 DNA sequence: TGTGCCAGCAGTTTAGAAACAGGGGGGCTCGGCACTGAAGCTTTCTTT. This chain links TRBV27 with TRBJ1-1; 8 bases agree with TRBD1. J gave up 4 bases and V 2 bases, and 9 bases lay outside the gene matches. This CDR3 is built from 16 residues. The germline CDR1 and CDR2 sequences are MNHEY and SMNVEV (reference sequence).

In its sample, this clonotype was seen many times. V is TRBV6-5 and J is TRBJ2-7; D not resolved. This CDR3 has 15 amino acids. Germline CDR1 and CDR2: MNHEY and SVGAGI. Deletions cut 2 bases from V and 9 bases from J, with 20 bases between. CDR3 DNA: TGTGCCAGCAGTTACGACTCGTCGATCCAGACGACGCAGTACTTC. Encoded protein: CASSYDSSIQTTQYF.

This clonotype was seen at least ten times. This sequence joins TRBV27 and TRBJ1-5; 8 bases align to TRBD1. The V segment lost 5 bases and the J segment 6 bases; nucleotides outside the gene matches: 9. Germline V lookup: CDR1 MNHEY, CDR2 SMNVEV (reference sequence). CDR3 length equals 15 residues. The CDR3 DNA is TGTGCCAGCAGTCCCAGGACAGGGCTTATTCAGCCCCAGCATTTT. It specifies CASSPRTGLIQPQHF.

This clonotype was picked up many times. This chain uses TRBV6-5 with TRBJ2-2; perhaps TRBD2 as D (6 bases). Per the germline V gene, CDR1 is MNHEY and CDR2 is SVGAGI. The V end was cut by 10 bases, the J end by 2 bases, with 17 bases between. The CDR3 has 15 residues. CDR3 amino acids: CATRGGGANTGELFF. The DNA for the CDR3 is TGTGCCACCAGAGGAGGAGGGGCTAACACCGGGGAGCTGTTTTTT.

This clonotype was seen many times. The CDR3 protein is CASIWDSALNEQFF. The DNA of the CDR3 is TGTGCCAGCATCTGGGACTCCGCCCTCAATGAGCAGTTCTTC. The chain combines TRBV2 with TRBJ2-1; D might be TRBD2 (6 bases). V lost 7 bases, J lost 6 bases, and 16 bases lay in between. The germline V gene has CDR1 SNHLY and CDR2 FYNNEI. This CDR3 has 14 residues.

This clonotype was seen only a few times. A much larger clone lies a single base off, so this may be a read error. This chain joins TRBV20-1 and TRBJ2-5, with D unresolved. V was clipped by 6 bases and J by 2 bases, with 16 bases between them. The CDR3 runs to 14 residues. From germline, CDR1 is DFQATT and CDR2 SNEGSKA (reference sequence). The CDR3 loop is CSATRIGPQETQYF. The CDR3 DNA follows: TGCAGTGCGACGCGGATAGGGCCGCAAGAGACCCAGTACTTC.

Concerning this clonotype itself: A much larger clone lies one base from this, so it may be a read error. The chain recombines TRBV6-2 or TRBV6-3 with TRBJ2-2; D remains ambiguous. The CDR3 runs to 13 residues. From germline, CDR1 is MNHEY and CDR2 SVGEGT. CDR3 loop: CTSSYISAGELFF. CDR3 DNA sequence: TGTACCAGCAGTTACATTTCTGCCGGGGAGCTGTTTTTT.

This clonotype came up many times. The CDR3 carries no conserved terminal phenylalanine or tryptophan, so it likely arises from a read error. It is unclear where the CDR3 begins or ends on the DNA, so no DNA is shown, and the CDR3 is as TCRdb lists it. The V and J genes are TRBV5-3 and TRBJ2-7. TRBV5-3 counts as an open reading frame of uncertain function. The CDR3 numbers 9 amino acids, ends counted. The CDR3 loop reads CASSLTTAC.

This clonotype was seen ten or more times. This chain connects TRBV5-5 to TRBJ1-4, with a possible D match to TRBD1 (6 bases). Germline-derived CDR1 and CDR2 are SGHKS and YYEKEE (reference sequence). The CDR3 spans 19 residues. V was trimmed by 5 bases and J by 0 bases, leaving 23 bases between them. Here the CDR3 DNA reads TGTGCCAGCAGTGGTGAACAGGGCCTTCAGTCCACAACTAATGAAAAACTGTTTTTT. Protein product: CASSGEQGLQSTTNEKLFF.

The table lists this clonotype with a few counts. A read error may be the cause here, since a much bigger clone is one base away. The chain recombines TRBV2 with TRBJ1-1; D gene uncertain. V shed 0 bases and J shed 0 bases, with 8 bases lying between them. Germline V gene lookup returns CDR1 SNHLY and CDR2 FYNNEI. The CDR3 totals 15 residues. The CDR3: CASSEAWLMNTEAFF. The DNA for the CDR3 is TGTGCCAGCAGTGAAGCGTGGCTGATGAACACTGAAGCTTTCTTT.

This clonotype was counted at least ten times. The chain combines TRBV4-1 with TRBJ2-1; 14 bases are shared with TRBD2. CDR1 and CDR2 from the germline V gene are MGHRA and YSYEKL. The CDR3 has 19 residues. V shed 0 bases, J shed 1 base, and the junction held 5 bases outside the gene matches. The CDR3 DNA is TGCGCCAGCAGCCAAGACGTGGGGACTAGCGGGGGTTCCTACAATGAGCAGTTCTTC. Protein product: CASSQDVGTSGGSYNEQFF.

This clonotype was recorded at least ten times. The chain couples TRBV21-1 to TRBJ1-5; the table's TRBD1 call for D was not verified on the DNA. TRBV21-1 is annotated as a pseudogene. The CDR3 extends over 14 amino acids. CDR3 bases: TGTGCCAGCAGCAAAGAGGGGGCTGGTCAGCCCCAGCATTTT. Protein: CASSKEGAGQPQHF.